Described below is a single T cell receptor beta chain sequence and its context. The record originates from a study of shared clonotypes between healthy human individuals. Germline CDR1 is SGHRS and CDR2 is YFSETQ. The CDR3 extends over 14 amino acids. V was cut by 4 bases and J by 8 bases, with 16 bases left in between. Running of the assay took place at deep level. The material for each subset, its genomic DNA, was split evenly across several immunoSEQ plates. Per sorted-subset replicate PCR, input was around 220 ng DNA, representing tens of thousands of T cell genomes. Some clones are missing from TCRdb's copy, which holds only in-frame ones; the method was immunoSEQ multiplex PCR. Of about 2.4 million clones listed, roughly 93% are singletons.

Sample: naive CD4+ T cells from PBMCs. Subset given: CD45RA+ positively selected. This sequence was found in a man aged 18 to 30 in good health. Some clones in this sample may be carry-over from other donors' samples. V gene TRBV5-1 combines with J gene TRBJ2-1, with D possibly matching TRBD2 (6 bases). Here the CDR3 reads CASSPGEVGDEQFF. DNA of the CDR3: TGCGCCAGCAGCCCCGGGGAGGTTGGGGATGAGCAGTTCTTC.